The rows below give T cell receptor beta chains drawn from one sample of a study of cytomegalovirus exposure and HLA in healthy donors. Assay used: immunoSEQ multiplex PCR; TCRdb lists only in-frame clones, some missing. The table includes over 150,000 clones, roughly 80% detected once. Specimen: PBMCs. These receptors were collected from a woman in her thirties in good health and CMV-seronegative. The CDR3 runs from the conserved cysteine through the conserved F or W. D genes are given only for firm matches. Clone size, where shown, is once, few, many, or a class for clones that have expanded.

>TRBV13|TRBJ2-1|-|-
TGTGCCAGCAGCTTGGCAGGGGCGGGCAATGAGCAGTTCTTC
CASSLAGAGNEQFF
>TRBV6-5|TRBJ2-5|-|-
TGTGCCAGCAGTTACTCGGCAGGGGTAATCGCGGAGACCCAGTACTTC
CASSYSAGVIAETQYF
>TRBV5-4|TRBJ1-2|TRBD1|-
TGTGCCAGCAGCCCCGACAGGGTCTATGGCTACACCTTC
CASSPDRVYGYTF
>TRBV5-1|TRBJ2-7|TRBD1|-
TGCGCCAGCAGCTTCGCGGCATCCGGGACAGGGACGTACGAGCAGTACTTC
CASSFAASGTGTYEQYF
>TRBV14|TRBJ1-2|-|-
TGTGCCAGCAGCCAAGTGGGCAGGGCCTATGGCTACACCTTC
CASSQVGRAYGYTF
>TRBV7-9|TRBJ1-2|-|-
TGTGCCAGCAGCTTCCGGGGAGACTATGGCTACACCTTC
CASSFRGDYGYTF
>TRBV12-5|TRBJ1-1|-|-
TGTGCTAGTGGTTTGTTGGGCACAGGGAGTACTGAAGCTTTCTTT
CASGLLGTGSTEAFF
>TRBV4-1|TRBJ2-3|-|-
TGCGCCAGCAGCCAAATAGGTAGCGATACGCAGTATTTT
CASSQIGSDTQYF
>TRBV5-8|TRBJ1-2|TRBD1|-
TGTGCCAGCAGCTACCGGGGACAGGGGGGGAGCTACACCTTC
CASSYRGQGGSYTF
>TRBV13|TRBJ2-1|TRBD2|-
TGTGCCAGCAGCCTTAGCGGGGGGGGGTCCTACAATGAGCAGTTCTTC
CASSLSGGGSYNEQFF
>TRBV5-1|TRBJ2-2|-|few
TGCGCCAGCAGCTTGGCGACAGACACCGGGGAGCTGTTTTTT
CASSLATDTGELFF
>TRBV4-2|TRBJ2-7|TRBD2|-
TGTGCCAGCAGCCAAGAGGCTAGCGGGTTTTCCTACGAGCAGTACTTC
CASSQEASGFSYEQYF
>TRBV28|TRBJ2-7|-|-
TGTGCCAGCAGTTTATCTCGTCAGGGCCGCGGCTACGAGCAGTACTTC
CASSLSRQGRGYEQYF
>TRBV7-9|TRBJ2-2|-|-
TGTGCCAGCAGCCTAAATCCGATCGTTGGGGAGCTGTTTTTT
CASSLNPIVGELFF
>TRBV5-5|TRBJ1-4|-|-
TGTGCCAGCAGCTTGATGTTTGGGGCCCTAAATGAAAAACTGTTTTTT
CASSLMFGALNEKLFF
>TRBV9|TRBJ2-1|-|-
TGTGCCAGCAGCGTAGCTACACAGGGTTTGCTGGATGAGCAGTTCTTC
CASSVATQGLLDEQFF
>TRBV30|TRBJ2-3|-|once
TGTGCCTGGAGTGTTATCGCAGGGGATACGCAGTATTTT
CAWSVIAGDTQYF
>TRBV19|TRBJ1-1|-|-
TGTGCCAGTATCCCCTCCCCGGGGGTGGCTTTCTTT
CASIPSPGVAFF
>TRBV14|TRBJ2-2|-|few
TGTGCCAGCAGCCAAGTGGGCCGCGGGGACCCCAGGGAGCTGTTTTTT
CASSQVGRGDPRELFF
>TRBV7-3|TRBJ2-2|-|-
TGTGCCAGCAGCCCACACAGGGAGAACACCGGGGAGCTGTTTTTT
CASSPHRENTGELFF
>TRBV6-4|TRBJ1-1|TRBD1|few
TGTGCCAGCAGTGACTCGACAGGGGGGAACACTGAAGCTTTCTTT
CASSDSTGGNTEAFF
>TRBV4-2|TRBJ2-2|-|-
TGTGCCAGCAGCCAAGATGGACTAACCACCGGGGAGCTGTTTTTT
CASSQDGLTTGELFF
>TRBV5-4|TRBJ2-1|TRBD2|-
TGTGCCAGCAGCTATGCTAGCGGGATCTTAGTGGAGCAGTTCTTC
CASSYASGILVEQFF
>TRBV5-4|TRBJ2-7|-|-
TGTGCCAGCAGTTCGGCGGGGTTTCTTACCTACGAGCAGTACTTC
CASSSAGFLTYEQYF
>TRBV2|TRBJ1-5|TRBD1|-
TGTGCCAGCACCCAGGGGGAAGGCAATCAGCCCCAGCATTTT
CASTQGEGNQPQHF
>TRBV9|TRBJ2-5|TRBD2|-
TGTGCCAGCAGCACAGCGGGGAGGGAGACCCAGTACTTC
CASSTAGRETQYF
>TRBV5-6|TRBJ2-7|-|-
TGTGCCAGCAGCGTCCGGGACTGGGACTACGAGCAGTACTTC
CASSVRDWDYEQYF
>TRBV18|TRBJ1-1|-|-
TGTGCCAGCTCACCACCCAGCGTGAACACTGAAGCTTTCTTT
CASSPPSVNTEAFF
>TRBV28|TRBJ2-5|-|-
TGTGCCAGCAGTTTTTCGCCGAGCCAAGAGACCCAGTACTTC
CASSFSPSQETQYF
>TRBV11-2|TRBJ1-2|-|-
TGTGCCAGCAGCTTGGGGGCCGGGACATTGCATGGCTACACCTTC
CASSLGAGTLHGYTF
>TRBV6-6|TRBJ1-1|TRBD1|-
TGTAGGACAGGGGCAACCACTGAAGCTTTCTTT
CRTGATTEAFF
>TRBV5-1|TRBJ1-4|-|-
TGCGCCAGCAGCTTGACCAGACAGCCAGAAGAAAAACTGTTTTTT
CASSLTRQPEEKLFF
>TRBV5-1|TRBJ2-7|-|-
TGCGCCAGCAGCTTGGTCGTGGGGGGAAGCTCCTACGAGCAGTACTTC
CASSLVVGGSSYEQYF
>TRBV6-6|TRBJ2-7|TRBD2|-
TGTGCCAGCAGTTACTGGACTAGCGGGCCCCTCTACGAGCAGTACTTC
CASSYWTSGPLYEQYF
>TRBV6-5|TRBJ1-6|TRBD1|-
TGTGCCAGCAGTTCCCTGGCAGGGGGCTATAATTCACCCCTCCACTTT
CASSSLAGGYNSPLHF
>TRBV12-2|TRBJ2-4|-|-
-
CASRFAIGASVAKNIQYF
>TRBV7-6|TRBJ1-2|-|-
TGTGCCAGCAGCTTAGGGAACAGGGATCAGGGCTACACCTTC
CASSLGNRDQGYTF
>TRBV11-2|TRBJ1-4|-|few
TGTGCCAGCAGCTTATTCCAGGGGGAAAAACTGTTTTTT
CASSLFQGEKLFF
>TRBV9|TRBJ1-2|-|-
TGTGCCAGCAGCGTAGGGGCCGGACAGCCTCTCTATGGCTACACCTTC
CASSVGAGQPLYGYTF
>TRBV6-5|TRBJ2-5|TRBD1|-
TGTGCCAGCAGTTATACAGGGGGAGAGCAGTACTTC
CASSYTGGEQYF
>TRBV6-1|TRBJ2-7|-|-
TGTGCCAGCAGTTCCCCTCGGGGTTTACCCTACGAGCAGTACTTC
CASSSPRGLPYEQYF
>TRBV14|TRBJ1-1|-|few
TGTGCCAGCAGCCTATTGAGAAACACTGAAGCTTTCTTT
CASSLLRNTEAFF
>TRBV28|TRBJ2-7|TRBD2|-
TGTGCCAGCAGTGACCCGGGACTAGCGACCTACGAGCAGTACTTC
CASSDPGLATYEQYF
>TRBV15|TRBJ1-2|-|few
TGTGCCACCAGCGAAGAGAGGGCAGGCCCTCCGGGAGGCTACACCTTC
CATSEERAGPPGGYTF
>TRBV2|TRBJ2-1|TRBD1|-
TGTGCCAGCAGGAGGGACAGCTACAATGAGCAGTTCTTC
CASRRDSYNEQFF
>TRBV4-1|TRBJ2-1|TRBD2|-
TGCGCCAGCAGCCAAGTGATTGCGGGGGTAAGTTACAATGAGCAGTTCTTC
CASSQVIAGVSYNEQFF